The source of this T cell receptor (beta chain) is a study of T cells in Graves' hyperthyroidism and ophthalmopathy. This clonotype showed up many times. In germline, CDR1 is SGHAT, CDR2 FQNNGV. V was cut by 0 bases and J by 0 bases, with 9 bases left in between. This CDR3 contains 16 residues. Amplification targeted TCR beta CDR3 regions from RNA transcripts. Initially, a first-round RT-PCR of the TCR CDR3 employed the HTBI primer set. TCRdb independently ran MiXCR on the multiplex PCR reads; one entry per CDR3 protein. The repertoire has about 620,000 distinct CDR3 sequences, around 16% of them found once; the top ten carry less than 4.5%.

The V gene is TRBV11-2, the J gene TRBJ2-1, with D uncertain. Sequenced input: blood. The clonotype was recovered from a woman between 25 and 40 years old with Graves' hyperthyroidism. CDR3 region: CASSLDYASSYNEQFF. The CDR3 region has the DNA TGTGCCAGCAGCTTAGACTACGCGAGCTCCTACAATGAGCAGTTCTTC.